This TCR beta chain was observed in a study of metastatic and nonmetastatic thyroid tumors. TCRdb ran MiXCR on the PCR reads. The data hold tens of thousands of clones, with more than 13% observed a single time. V lost 6 bases and J 2 bases, leaving 16 bases between the germline ends. The CDR3 totals 15 residues. Germline lookup yields CDR1 LNHDA and CDR2 SQIVND (reference sequence). This clone occurred many times. Each patient came to thyroid surgery without any prior treatment (of any kind). The source material was blood. This receptor was identified in a female donor with papillary thyroid cancer or a benign thyroid nodule (not recorded which). Some clones in this sample may be carry-over from other donors' samples. The chain carries TRBV19 and TRBJ1-1; a possible D gene is TRBD1 (5 bases). DNA of the CDR3: TGTGCCAGTAGCCTACCGCGGGGGGGAAACACTGAAGCTTTCTTT. Encoded protein: CASSLPRGGNTEAFF.